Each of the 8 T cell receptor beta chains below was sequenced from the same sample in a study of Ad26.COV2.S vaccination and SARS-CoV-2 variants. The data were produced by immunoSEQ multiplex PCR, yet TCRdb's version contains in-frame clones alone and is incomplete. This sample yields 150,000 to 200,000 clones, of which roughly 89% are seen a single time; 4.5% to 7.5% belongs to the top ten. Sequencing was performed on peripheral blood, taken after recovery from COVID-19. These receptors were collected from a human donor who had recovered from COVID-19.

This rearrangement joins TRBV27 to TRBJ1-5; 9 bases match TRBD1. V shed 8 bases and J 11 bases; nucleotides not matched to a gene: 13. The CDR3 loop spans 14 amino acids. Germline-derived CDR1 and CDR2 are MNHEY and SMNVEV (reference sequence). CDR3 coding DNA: TGTGCCAGCCGCACCGGGACAGGGATTACGACCCAGCATTTT. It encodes CASRTGTGITTQHF.

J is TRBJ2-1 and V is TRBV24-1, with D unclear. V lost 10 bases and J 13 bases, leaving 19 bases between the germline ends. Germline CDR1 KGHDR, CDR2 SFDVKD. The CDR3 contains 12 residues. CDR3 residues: CATTNGPPTQFF. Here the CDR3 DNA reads TGTGCCACGACAAATGGGCCCCCGACCCAGTTCTTC.

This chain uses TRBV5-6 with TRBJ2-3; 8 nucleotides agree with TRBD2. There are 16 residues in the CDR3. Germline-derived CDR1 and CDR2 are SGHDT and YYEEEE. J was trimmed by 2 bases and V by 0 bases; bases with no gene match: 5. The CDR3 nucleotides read TGTGCCAGCAGCTTGGGTGGCGGGGGGTACACAGATACGCAGTATTTT. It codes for CASSLGGGGYTDTQYF. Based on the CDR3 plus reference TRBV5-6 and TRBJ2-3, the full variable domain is DAGVTQSPTHLIKTRGQQVTLRCSPKSGHDTVSWYQQALGQGPQFIFQYYEEEERQRGNFPDRFSGHQFPNYSSELNVNALLLGDSALYLCASSLGGGGYTDTQYFGPGTRLTVL.

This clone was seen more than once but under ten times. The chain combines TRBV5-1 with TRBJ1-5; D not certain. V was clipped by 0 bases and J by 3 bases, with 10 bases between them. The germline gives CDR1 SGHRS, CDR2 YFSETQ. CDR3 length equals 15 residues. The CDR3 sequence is CASSLAGSDNQPQHF. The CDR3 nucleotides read TGCGCCAGCAGCTTGGCCGGGAGTGACAATCAGCCCCAGCATTTT.

The DNA for the CDR3 is TGTGCCTTACAAAGGGGGCAGGGTATTGGCTATGGCTACACCTTC. The encoded protein is CALQRGQGIGYGYTF. This chain uses TRBV30 with TRBJ1-2, with 7 bases matching TRBD1. CDR1 GTSNPN and CDR2 SVGIG come from the germline V gene (reference sequence). CDR3 length: 15 residues. The V segment lost 7 bases and the J segment 4 bases; nucleotides outside the gene matches: 15.

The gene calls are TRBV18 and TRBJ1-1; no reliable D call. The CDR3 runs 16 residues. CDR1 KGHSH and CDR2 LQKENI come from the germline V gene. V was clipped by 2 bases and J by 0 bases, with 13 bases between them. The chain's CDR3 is CASSPSTAAVNTEAFF. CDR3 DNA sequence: TGTGCCAGCTCACCATCTACGGCAGCCGTGAACACTGAAGCTTTCTTT.

The CDR3 sequence: CASTTSTNTGELFF. The CDR3 coding sequence is TGTGCCAGTACGACTAGCACCAACACCGGGGAGCTGTTTTTT. This chain joins TRBV19 and TRBJ2-2; TRBD2 agrees at 7 bases. Germline V lookup: CDR1 LNHDA, CDR2 SQIVND (reference sequence). Trimming took 7 bases from V and 2 from J; bases not matched to a gene: 4. The length of the CDR3 is 14 residues.

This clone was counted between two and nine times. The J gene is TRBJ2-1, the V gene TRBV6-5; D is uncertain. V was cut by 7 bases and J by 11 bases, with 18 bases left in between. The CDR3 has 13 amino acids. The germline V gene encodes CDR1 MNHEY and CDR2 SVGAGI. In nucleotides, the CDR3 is TGTGCCAGCAACGTGGGCCGGGTCCCGAAGCAGTTCTTC. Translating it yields CASNVGRVPKQFF.